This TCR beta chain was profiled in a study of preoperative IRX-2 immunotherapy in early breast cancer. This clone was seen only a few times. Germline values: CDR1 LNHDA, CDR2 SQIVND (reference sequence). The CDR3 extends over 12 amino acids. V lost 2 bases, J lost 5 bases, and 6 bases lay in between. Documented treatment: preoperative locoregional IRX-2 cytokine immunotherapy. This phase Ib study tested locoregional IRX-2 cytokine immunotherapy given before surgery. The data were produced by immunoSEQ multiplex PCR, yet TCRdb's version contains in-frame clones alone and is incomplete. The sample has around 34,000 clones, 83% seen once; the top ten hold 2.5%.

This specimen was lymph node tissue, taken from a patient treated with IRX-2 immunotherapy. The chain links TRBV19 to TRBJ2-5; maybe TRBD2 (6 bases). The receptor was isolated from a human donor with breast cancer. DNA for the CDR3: TGTGCCAGTAGTATACGGGGGGAGACCCAGTACTTC. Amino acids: CASSIRGETQYF.